These 7 T cell receptor beta chains came from one sample sequenced in a study of blood T cell repertoires in COVID-19. Sequencing used immunoSEQ multiplex PCR; TCRdb keeps in-frame clones, though not all of them. Of about 90,000 clones in the sample, under 90% were seen once. The specimen sequenced was peripheral blood. All receptors come from a woman aged 65 to 85 with acute or convalescent COVID-19.

A note on this clone: Sequence at one end of the junction differs from germline and may be a read error. The J gene is TRBJ2-5, the V gene TRBV5-4; TRBD1 might be the D (7 bases). This CDR3 is built from 10 residues. The germline CDR1 and CDR2 sequences are SGHNT and YYREEE (reference sequence). CDR3 in DNA: TGTGCCAGCACACGACAGGGAGGTGACTTC. This translates into CASTRQGGDF. Combining the CDR3 with reference TRBV5-4 and TRBJ2-5 gives the whole variable domain ETGVTQSPTHLIKTRGQQVTLRCSSQSGHNTVSWYQQALGQGPQFIFQYYREEENGRGNFPPRFSGLQFPNYSSELNVNALELDDSALYLCASTRQGGDFGPGTRLLVL.

The J gene is TRBJ2-7, the V gene TRBV6-5, with 7 bases identical to TRBD1. Germline CDR1 MNHEY, CDR2 SVGAGI. The CDR3 totals 14 residues. Trimming removed 8 bases from V and 0 bases from J; junction bases left unmatched: 7. The CDR3 sequence is CASRKTGSSYEQYV. As DNA, the CDR3 is TGTGCCAGCCGCAAGACAGGGAGCTCCTACGAGCAGTACGTC.

The chain combines TRBV19 with TRBJ2-2; 8 positions match TRBD2. CDR3 length equals 15 residues. J gave up 4 bases and V 6 bases, and 7 bases lay outside the gene matches. The germline gives CDR1 LNHDA, CDR2 SQIVND (reference sequence). The CDR3 is CASSTSGGPTGELFF. The DNA of the CDR3 is TGTGCCAGTAGCACCTCGGGAGGGCCCACCGGGGAGCTGTTTTTT.

The chain couples TRBV7-9 to TRBJ1-5; D not resolved. CDR1 and CDR2 (germline): SEHNR, FQNEAQ (reference sequence). Trimming shortened V by 1 base and J by 0 bases, and 10 bases separated the two germline ends. This CDR3 has 16 amino acids. The CDR3 protein is CASSLVSGYSNQPQHF. CDR3 coding DNA: TGTGCCAGCAGCTTAGTATCGGGGTATAGCAATCAGCCCCAGCATTTT.

This chain links TRBV6-5 with TRBJ2-5, with TRBD1 as a possible D gene (6 bases). This CDR3 comprises 15 residues. Germline V gives CDR1 MNHEY, CDR2 SVGAGI. Trimming took off 9 bases at V and 1 base at J, with 18 bases between the two ends. The CDR3 reads CASKRRQAAQETQYF. CDR3 nucleotide sequence: TGTGCCAGTAAAAGAAGACAGGCCGCCCAAGAGACCCAGTACTTC.

The chain joins TRBV6-2 or TRBV6-3 to TRBJ2-3; 7 bases align to TRBD2. Germline assignment: CDR1 MNHEY and CDR2 SVGEGT. V lost 4 bases and J lost 0; bases outside the gene matches: 16. The CDR3 consists of 19 residues. The CDR3 loop is CASSFVFGGRGSSTDTQYF. Written as DNA, the CDR3 is TGTGCCAGCAGTTTCGTATTTGGCGGGAGAGGATCCAGCACAGATACGCAGTATTTT.

The chain has TRBV18 and TRBJ2-5, with D tentatively TRBD2 (6 bases). Trimming took 1 base from V and 5 from J, leaving 14 bases between them. Germline-derived CDR1 and CDR2 are KGHSH and LQKENI. This CDR3 has 15 amino acids. The CDR3 spells CASSPLPGGWETQYF. For the CDR3, the DNA is TGTGCCAGCTCACCACTCCCCGGAGGGTGGGAGACCCAGTACTTC.